Reported below is one TCR beta chain. Its antigen remains unknown. The sample is drawn from a study of T-cell memory formation after mild COVID-19. Study-level information: Clusters were largely donor specific. Overall study results and limits: Clones contracting across day 15 to 85 had a balanced CD4/CD8 profile; later expanding clones leaned CD4+.

TCRdb reanalysed the 5' RACE reads using MiXCR and keeps one entry per CDR3 protein. The data show approximately 100,000 distinct CDR3 sequences, about an eighth seen once. Germline loops: CDR1 SGHNT, CDR2 YYREEE (reference sequence). Trimming pared 4 bases from V and 4 bases from J, leaving 12 bases between. This CDR3 spans 14 amino acids. The rearrangement joins TRBV5-4 to TRBJ2-1; TRBD1 is a possible D gene (6 bases). The sample was PBMCs or a T cell subset sorted from them (not recorded which). The sequence was collected from an adult woman who had mild COVID-19 (a few samples of this study predate the infection). Cell type and time point are not known. DNA for the CDR3: TGTGCCAGCAGCCCCCGGACAGTGTACAATGAGCAGTTCTTC. Translated: CASSPRTVYNEQFF.